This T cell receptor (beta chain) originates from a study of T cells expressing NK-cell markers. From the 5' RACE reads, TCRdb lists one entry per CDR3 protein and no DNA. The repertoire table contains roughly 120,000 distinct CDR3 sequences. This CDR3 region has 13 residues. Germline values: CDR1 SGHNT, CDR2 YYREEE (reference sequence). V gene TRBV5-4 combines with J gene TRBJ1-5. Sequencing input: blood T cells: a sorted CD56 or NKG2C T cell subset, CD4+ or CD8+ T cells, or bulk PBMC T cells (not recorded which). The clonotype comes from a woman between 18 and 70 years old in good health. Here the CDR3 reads CASSLPGDQPQHF.